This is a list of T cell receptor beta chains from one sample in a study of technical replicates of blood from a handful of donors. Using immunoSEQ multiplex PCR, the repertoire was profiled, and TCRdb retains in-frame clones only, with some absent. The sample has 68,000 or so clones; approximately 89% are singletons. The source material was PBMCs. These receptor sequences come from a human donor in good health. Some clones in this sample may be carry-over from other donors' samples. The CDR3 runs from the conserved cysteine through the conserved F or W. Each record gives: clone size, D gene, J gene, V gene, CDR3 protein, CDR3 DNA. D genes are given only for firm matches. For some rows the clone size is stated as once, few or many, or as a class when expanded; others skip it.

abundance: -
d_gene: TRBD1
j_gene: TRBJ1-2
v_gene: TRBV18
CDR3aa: CASSPGQGDLYGYTF
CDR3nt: TGTGCCAGCTCACCGGGACAGGGTGATCTCTATGGCTACACCTTC

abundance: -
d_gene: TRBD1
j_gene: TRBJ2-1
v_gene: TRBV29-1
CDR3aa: CSVEGTGGIYEQFF
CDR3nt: TGCAGCGTTGAAGGGACAGGGGGTATATATGAGCAGTTCTTC

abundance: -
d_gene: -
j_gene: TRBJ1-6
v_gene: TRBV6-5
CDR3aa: CASKRQSYNSPLHF
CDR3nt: TGTGCCAGCAAGCGACAGTCGTATAATTCACCCCTCCACTTT

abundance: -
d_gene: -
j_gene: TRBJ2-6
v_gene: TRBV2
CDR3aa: CASRVSGANVLTF
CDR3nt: TGTGCCAGCCGGGTCTCTGGGGCCAACGTCCTGACTTTC

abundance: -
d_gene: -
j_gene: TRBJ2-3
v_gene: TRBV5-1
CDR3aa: CASKEFEGTDTQYF
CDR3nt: TGCGCCAGCAAAGAATTTGAGGGAACGGATACGCAGTATTTT

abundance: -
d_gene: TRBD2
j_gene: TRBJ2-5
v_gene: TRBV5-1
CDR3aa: CASSLNTASGTQETQYF
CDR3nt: TGCGCCAGCAGCTTGAATACGGCTAGCGGGACCCAAGAGACCCAGTACTTC

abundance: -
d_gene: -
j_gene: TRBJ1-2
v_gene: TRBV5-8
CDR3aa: CASSLAPVNYGYTF
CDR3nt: TGTGCCAGCAGCTTGGCTCCCGTTAACTATGGCTACACCTTC

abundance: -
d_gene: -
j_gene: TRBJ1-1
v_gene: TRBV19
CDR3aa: CATRSLNTEAFF
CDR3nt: TGTGCCACCCGTAGCCTGAACACTGAAGCTTTCTTT

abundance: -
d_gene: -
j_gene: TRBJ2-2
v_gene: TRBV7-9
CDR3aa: CASMSLLIPGGELFF
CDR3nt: TGTGCCAGCATGAGCCTACTCATACCCGGCGGGGAGCTGTTTTTT

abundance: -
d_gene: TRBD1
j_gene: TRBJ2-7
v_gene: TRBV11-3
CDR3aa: CASNSKTAGTGWTGEQYF
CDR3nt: TGTGCCAGCAACTCGAAAACAGCCGGGACAGGGTGGACCGGCGAGCAGTACTTC

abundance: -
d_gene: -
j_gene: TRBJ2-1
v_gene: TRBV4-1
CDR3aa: CASSQDRPRGESSYNEQFF
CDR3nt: TGCGCCAGCAGCCAAGATCGGCCCAGGGGCGAGAGCTCCTACAATGAGCAGTTCTTC

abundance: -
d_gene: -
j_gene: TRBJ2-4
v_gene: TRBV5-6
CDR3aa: CASSVQGTKNIQYF
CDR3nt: TGTGCCAGCAGTGTACAGGGAACCAAAAACATTCAGTACTTC

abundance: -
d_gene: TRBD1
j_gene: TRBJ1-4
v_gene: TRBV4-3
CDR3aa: CASSQGARDRQEKLFF
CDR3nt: TGCGCCAGCAGCCAAGGAGCACGGGACAGGCAAGAAAAACTGTTTTTT

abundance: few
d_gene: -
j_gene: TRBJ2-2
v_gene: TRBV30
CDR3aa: CAWSQGAGELFF
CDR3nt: TGTGCCTGGAGTCAGGGTGCCGGGGAGCTGTTTTTT

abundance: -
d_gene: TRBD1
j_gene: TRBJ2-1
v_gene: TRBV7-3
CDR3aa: CASSLRDRGYNEQFF
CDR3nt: TGTGCCAGCAGCTTACGGGACAGGGGTTACAATGAGCAGTTCTTC

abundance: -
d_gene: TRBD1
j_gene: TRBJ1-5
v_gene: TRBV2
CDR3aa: CASTWDRGGNQPQHF
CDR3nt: TGTGCCAGCACTTGGGACAGGGGTGGCAATCAGCCCCAGCATTTT

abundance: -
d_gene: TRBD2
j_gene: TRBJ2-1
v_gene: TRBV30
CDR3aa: CAWSVGLLNEQFF
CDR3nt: TGTGCCTGGAGTGTGGGACTACTCAATGAGCAGTTCTTC

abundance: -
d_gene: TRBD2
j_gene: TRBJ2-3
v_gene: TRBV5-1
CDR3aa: CASTSGGTSSTDTQYF
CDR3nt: TGCGCCAGCACTAGCGGGGGAACCTCTAGCACAGATACGCAGTATTTT

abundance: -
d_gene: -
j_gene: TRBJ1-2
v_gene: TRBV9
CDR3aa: CASTPTGQSAYGYTF
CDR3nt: TGTGCCAGCACCCCTACCGGACAGTCCGCCTATGGCTACACCTTC

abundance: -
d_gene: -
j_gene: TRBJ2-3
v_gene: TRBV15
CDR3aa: CATSRDPGPGTDTQYF
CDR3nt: TGTGCCACCAGCAGAGATCCTGGTCCGGGCACAGATACGCAGTATTTT

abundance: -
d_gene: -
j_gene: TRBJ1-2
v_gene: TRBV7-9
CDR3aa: CASSSPLLLIGYTF
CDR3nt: TGTGCCAGCAGCTCCCCGCTATTACTGATTGGCTACACCTTC

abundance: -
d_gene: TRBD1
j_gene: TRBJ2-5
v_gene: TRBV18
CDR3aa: CASSPRQGETQYF
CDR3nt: TGTGCCAGCTCACCACGACAGGGAGAGACCCAGTACTTC

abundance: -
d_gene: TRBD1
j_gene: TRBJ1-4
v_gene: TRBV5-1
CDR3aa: CASSLDRLNEKLFF
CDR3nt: TGCGCCAGCAGTCTGGACAGGCTTAATGAAAAACTGTTTTTT

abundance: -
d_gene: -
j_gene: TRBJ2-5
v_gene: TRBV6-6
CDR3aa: CASSYRDGETQYF
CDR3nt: TGTGCCAGCAGTTACCGGGATGGGGAGACCCAGTACTTC

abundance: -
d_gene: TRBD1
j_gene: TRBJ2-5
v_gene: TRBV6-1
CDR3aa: CASSARGLGGTQYF
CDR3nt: TGTGCCAGCAGTGCCAGGGGGCTGGGCGGGACCCAGTACTTC

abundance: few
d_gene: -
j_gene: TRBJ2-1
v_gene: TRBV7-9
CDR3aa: CASSLGAGYNEQFF
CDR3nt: TGTGCCAGCAGCTTAGGCGCGGGGTACAATGAGCAGTTCTTC

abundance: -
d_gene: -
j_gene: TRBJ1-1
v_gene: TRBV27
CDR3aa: CASSSYLFTEAFF
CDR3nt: TGTGCCAGCAGTTCGTATCTGTTCACTGAAGCTTTCTTT

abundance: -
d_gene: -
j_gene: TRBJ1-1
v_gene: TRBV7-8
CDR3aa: CASRRQENTEAFF
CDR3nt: TGTGCCAGCAGGCGACAAGAGAACACTGAAGCTTTCTTT

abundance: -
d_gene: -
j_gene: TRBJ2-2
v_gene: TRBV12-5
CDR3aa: CASGYRLQGLGGELFF
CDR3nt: TGTGCTAGTGGTTACCGCCTACAGGGTCTGGGCGGGGAGCTGTTTTTT

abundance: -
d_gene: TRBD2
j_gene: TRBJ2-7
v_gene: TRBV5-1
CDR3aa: CASSLIAGVGEQYF
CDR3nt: TGCGCCAGCAGCTTGATTGCGGGAGTCGGGGAGCAGTACTTC

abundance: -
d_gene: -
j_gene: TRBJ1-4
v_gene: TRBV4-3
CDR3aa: CASSQDLIGAYEKLFF
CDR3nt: TGCGCCAGCAGCCAAGACTTAATAGGGGCGTACGAAAAACTGTTTTTT

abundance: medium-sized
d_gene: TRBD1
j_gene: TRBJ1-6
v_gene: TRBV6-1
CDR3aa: CASRDRDRLNSPLHF
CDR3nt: TGTGCCAGCAGGGACCGGGACAGATTGAATTCACCCCTCCACTTT

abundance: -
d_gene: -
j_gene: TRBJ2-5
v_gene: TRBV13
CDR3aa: CASSLGGSLETQYF
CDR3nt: TGTGCCAGCAGCTTAGGCGGGAGTCTCGAGACCCAGTACTTC

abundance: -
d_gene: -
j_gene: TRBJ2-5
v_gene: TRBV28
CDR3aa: CASRPAGQEGETQYF
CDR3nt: TGTGCCAGCAGGCCCGCCGGGCAAGAGGGAGAGACCCAGTACTTC

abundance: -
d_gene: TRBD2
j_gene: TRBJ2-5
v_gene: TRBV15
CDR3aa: CATSNSAGGGETQYF
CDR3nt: TGTGCCACCAGCAATTCAGCGGGAGGCGGAGAGACCCAGTACTTC

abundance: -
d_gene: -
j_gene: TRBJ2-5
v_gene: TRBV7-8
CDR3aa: CASSLPVQETQYF
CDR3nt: TGTGCCAGCAGCTTGCCAGTCCAAGAGACCCAGTACTTC

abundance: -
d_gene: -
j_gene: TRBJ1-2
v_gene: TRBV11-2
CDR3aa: CASSLTVGGGYGYTF
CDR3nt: TGTGCCAGCAGCCTAACTGTCGGGGGGGGCTATGGCTACACCTTC

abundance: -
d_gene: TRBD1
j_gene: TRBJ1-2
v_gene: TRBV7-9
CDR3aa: CASSPGQGAGGYTF
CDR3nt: TGTGCCAGCAGCCCCGGACAGGGGGCTGGTGGCTACACCTTC

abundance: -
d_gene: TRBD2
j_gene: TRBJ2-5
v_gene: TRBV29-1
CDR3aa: CSVTSGRGQETQYF
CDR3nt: TGCAGCGTTACTAGCGGGAGGGGACAAGAGACCCAGTACTTC

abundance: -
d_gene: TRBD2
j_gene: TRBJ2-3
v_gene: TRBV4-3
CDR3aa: CASSQSVASGGIDTQYF
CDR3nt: TGCGCCAGCAGCCAATCGGTGGCTAGCGGGGGTATAGATACGCAGTATTTT

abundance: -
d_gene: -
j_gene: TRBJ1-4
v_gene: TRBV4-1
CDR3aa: CASSQEKASAANEKLFF
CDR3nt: TGCGCCAGCAGCCAAGAGAAGGCCAGCGCGGCTAATGAAAAACTGTTTTTT

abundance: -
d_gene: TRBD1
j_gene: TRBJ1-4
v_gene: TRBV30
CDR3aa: CAWSYRGSTNEKLFF
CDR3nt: TGTGCCTGGAGTTACAGGGGTAGCACTAATGAAAAACTGTTTTTT

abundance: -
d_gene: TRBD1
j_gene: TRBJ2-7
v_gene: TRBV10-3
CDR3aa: CAIAERTGGEWEQYF
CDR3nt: TGTGCCATCGCCGAGAGGACAGGGGGCGAGTGGGAGCAGTACTTC

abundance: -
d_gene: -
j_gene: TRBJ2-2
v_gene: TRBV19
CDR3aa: CASSIGTSWSGELFF
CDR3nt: TGTGCCAGTAGTATCGGGACTTCTTGGTCCGGGGAGCTGTTTTTT

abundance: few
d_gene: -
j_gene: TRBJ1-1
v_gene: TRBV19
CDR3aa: CASIKNTEAFF
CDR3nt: TGTGCCAGTATAAAGAACACTGAAGCTTTCTTT

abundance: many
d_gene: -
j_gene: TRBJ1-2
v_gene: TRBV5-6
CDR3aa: CASSLVEGARSYGYTF
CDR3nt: TGTGCCAGCAGCTTGGTAGAAGGGGCCCGCTCCTATGGCTACACCTTC

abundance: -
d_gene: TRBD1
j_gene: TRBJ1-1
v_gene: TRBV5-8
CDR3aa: CASSLRDRYEAFF
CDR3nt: TGTGCCAGCAGCTTACGGGACAGATATGAAGCTTTCTTT

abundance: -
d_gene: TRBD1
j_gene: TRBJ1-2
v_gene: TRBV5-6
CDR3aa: CASSRQGEHYGYTF
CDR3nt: TGTGCCAGCAGCCGACAGGGGGAGCACTATGGCTACACCTTC

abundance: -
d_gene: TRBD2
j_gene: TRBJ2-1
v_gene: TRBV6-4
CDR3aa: CASSTGTSAPNEQFF
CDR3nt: TGTGCCAGCAGTACCGGGACTAGCGCTCCCAATGAGCAGTTCTTC